These 2 T cell receptor beta chains originate from one sample sequenced in a study of blood T cell repertoires in COVID-19. Produced via immunoSEQ multiplex PCR; TCRdb's table is partial and in-frame only. The sample yields approximately 330,000 clones, about nine tenths seen once. The sequencing input was peripheral blood. These receptors all come from a man aged 25 to 40 with COVID-19, enrolled during active disease.

The rearrangement joins TRBV9 to TRBJ2-2; D might be TRBD2 (7 bases). V was cut by 4 bases and J by 4 bases, with 14 bases left in between. The CDR3 contains 15 residues. Germline loops: CDR1 SGDLS, CDR2 YYNGEE. This CDR3 is CASSTRGGGTGELFF. The CDR3 DNA sequence: TGTGCCAGCAGCACCCGGGGAGGGGGCACCGGGGAGCTGTTTTTT.

This clone has only a few counts. The chain recombines TRBV19 with TRBJ1-2; possible D gene TRBD1, 6 bases. Trimming left V 5 bases short and J 0 bases short, with 19 bases between. The CDR3 is 17 residues long. CDR1 is LNHDA, CDR2 SQIVND, per germline (reference sequence). CDR3 in DNA: TGTGCCAGTAGTCTGATCCGACAGGAGGATTCTAACTATGGCTACACCTTC. Protein: CASSLIRQEDSNYGYTF. The full variable domain, in which reference TRBV19 and TRBJ1-2 provide the parts outside the CDR3, is DGGITQSPKYLFRKEGQNVTLSCEQNLNHDAMYWYRQDPGQGLRLIYYSQIVNDFQKGDIAEGYSVSREKKESFPLTVTSAQKNPTAFYLCASSLIRQEDSNYGYTFGSGTRLTVV.